This TCR beta chain was sequenced during a study of preoperative IRX-2 immunotherapy in early breast cancer. Treatment indicated: preoperative locoregional IRX-2 cytokine immunotherapy. Preoperative locoregional IRX-2 cytokine immunotherapy was tested in the phase Ib source study. The CDR3 length is 13 residues. Looked up from germline, CDR1 is KGHSH and CDR2 is LQKENI. V was pared by 2 bases and J by 1 base, with 5 bases between. TCRdb keeps only in-frame clones here, not all; method: immunoSEQ multiplex PCR. The sample carries fewer than 8,000 clones, 80% recorded once. The origin of this receptor is a human donor with breast cancer. The sequencing here drew on tumor tissue, taken after IRX-2 immunotherapy. The chain couples TRBV18 to TRBJ1-1; D is ambiguous. CDR3 amino acids: CASSPEGNTEAFF. The CDR3 nucleotides read TGTGCCAGCTCACCAGAGGGGAACACTGAAGCTTTCTTT.